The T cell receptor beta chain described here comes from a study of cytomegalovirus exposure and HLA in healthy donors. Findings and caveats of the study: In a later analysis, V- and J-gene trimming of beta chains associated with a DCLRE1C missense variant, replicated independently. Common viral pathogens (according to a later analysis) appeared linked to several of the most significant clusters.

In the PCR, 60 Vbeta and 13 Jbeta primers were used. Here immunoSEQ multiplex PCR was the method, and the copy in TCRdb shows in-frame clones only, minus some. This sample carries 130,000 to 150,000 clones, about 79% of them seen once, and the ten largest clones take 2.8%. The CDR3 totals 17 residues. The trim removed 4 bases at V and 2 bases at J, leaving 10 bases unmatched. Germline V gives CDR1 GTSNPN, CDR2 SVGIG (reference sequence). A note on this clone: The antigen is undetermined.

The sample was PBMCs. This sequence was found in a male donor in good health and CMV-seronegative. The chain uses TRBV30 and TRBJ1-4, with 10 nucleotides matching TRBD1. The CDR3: CAWKRRDRGSTNEKLFF. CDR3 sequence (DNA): TGTGCCTGGAAACGTCGGGACAGGGGATCGACTAATGAAAAACTGTTTTTT.